This TCR beta chain derives from a study of T cell repertoires in cytomegalovirus infection. On the study more broadly: Both CMV infection and a matching HLA type were indicated by public TCR beta signatures.

Germline-derived CDR1 and CDR2 are DFQATT and SNEGSKA (reference sequence). Trimming took off 1 base at V and 0 bases at J, with 10 bases between the two ends. The CDR3 has 14 residues. Overall study results and limits: The ex vivo response showed dominance by HLA-C-restricted CMV-specific TCR beta clonotypes.

This clonotype has more than one count but fewer than ten. Its antigen is undetermined. Via MiXCR, TCRdb re-called the reads, giving one row per CDR3 protein. The data contain approximately 250,000 distinct CDR3 sequences, roughly 20% of them singletons. The sequence was obtained from a human donor in good health (CMV status not recorded). Some clones in this sample may be carry-over from other donors' samples. Specimen: CD8+ T cells from PBMCs. The chain uses TRBV20-1 and TRBJ2-7; D is ambiguous. The CDR3 bases are TGCAGTGCTAGAGCCCAGGACCGCTCCTACGAGCAGTACTTC. This encodes CSARAQDRSYEQYF.